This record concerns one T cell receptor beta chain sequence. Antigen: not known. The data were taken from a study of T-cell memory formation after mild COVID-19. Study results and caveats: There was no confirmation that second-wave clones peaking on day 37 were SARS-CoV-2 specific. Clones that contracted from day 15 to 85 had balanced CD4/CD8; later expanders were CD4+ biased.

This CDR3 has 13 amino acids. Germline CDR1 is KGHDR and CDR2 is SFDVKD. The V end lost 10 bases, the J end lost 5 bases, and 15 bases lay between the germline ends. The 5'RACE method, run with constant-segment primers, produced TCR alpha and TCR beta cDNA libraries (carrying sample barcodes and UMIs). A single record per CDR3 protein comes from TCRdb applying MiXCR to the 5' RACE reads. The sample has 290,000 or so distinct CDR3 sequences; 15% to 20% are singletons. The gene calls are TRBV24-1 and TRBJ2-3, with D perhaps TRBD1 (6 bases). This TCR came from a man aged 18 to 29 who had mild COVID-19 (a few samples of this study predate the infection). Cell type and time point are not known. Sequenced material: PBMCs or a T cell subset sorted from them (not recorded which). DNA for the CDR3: TGTGCCACGGGCTGGGGGCAGGGAGATACGCAGTATTTT. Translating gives CATGWGQGDTQYF.